One and the same sample provided the 32 T cell receptor beta chains below, sequenced in a study of blood T cell repertoires in COVID-19. Repertoires were generated with immunoSEQ multiplex PCR, while TCRdb's copy carries only in-frame clones and drops some. The table shows 380,000 or so clones, with approximately 87% occurring only once. Sequencing was carried out using PBMCs or T cells enriched from blood (not recorded which). The origin of the receptors is a woman aged 25 to 39 with acute COVID-19.

V gene TRBV5-4 combines with J gene TRBJ2-1, with D maybe TRBD1 (5 bases). This CDR3 has 13 amino acids. Germline V gene data show CDR1 as SGHNT and CDR2 as YYREEE (reference sequence). V shed 3 bases and J shed 7 bases, with 11 bases lying between them. CDR3 coding DNA: TGTGCCAGCAGCTCAGGGTCCGTTAATGAGCAGTTCTTC. Protein: CASSSGSVNEQFF. Together with reference TRBV5-4 and TRBJ2-1, the CDR3 gives the full variable domain: ETGVTQSPTHLIKTRGQQVTLRCSSQSGHNTVSWYQQALGQGPQFIFQYYREEENGRGNFPPRFSGLQFPNYSSELNVNALELDDSALYLCASSSGSVNEQFFGPGTRLTVL.

This clone is a singleton in its sample. This sequence joins TRBV6-5 and TRBJ2-2, with a possible D match to TRBD2 (6 bases). The V end lost 8 bases, the J end lost 7 bases, and 11 bases lay between the germline ends. CDR1 is MNHEY and CDR2 is SVGAGI in the germline V gene. The CDR3 is 12 amino acids. This CDR3 reads CASSTGVGELFF. In DNA, the CDR3 is TGTGCCAGCTCCACGGGGGTCGGGGAGCTGTTTTTT.

The rearrangement links TRBV7-9 to TRBJ1-1; D possibly corresponds to TRBD1 (5 bases). The CDR3 runs to 14 residues. Trimming removed 5 bases from V and 1 base from J, with 11 bases in between. In germline, CDR1 is SEHNR, CDR2 FQNEAQ (reference sequence). This CDR3 is CASSRGTGNTEAFF. In DNA, the CDR3 is TGTGCCAGCAGCCGCGGGACTGGGAACACTGAAGCTTTCTTT.

The V call is TRBV27, the J call TRBJ1-5, with TRBD1 identical over 7 bases. The V and J ends lost 8 bases and 5 bases, in that order; junction bases with no gene match: 6. The germline V gene encodes CDR1 MNHEY and CDR2 SMNVEV (reference sequence). CDR3 size: 13 residues. The chain's CDR3 is CASRQGVHQPQHF. The DNA for the CDR3 is TGTGCCAGCCGTCAGGGGGTTCATCAGCCCCAGCATTTT.

This sequence joins TRBV5-5 and TRBJ2-3, with D maybe TRBD1 (5 bases). V lost 4 bases to trimming and J lost 0 bases, with 12 bases between them. This CDR3 spans 15 amino acids. The germline V gene has CDR1 SGHKS and CDR2 YYEKEE (reference sequence). CDR3 in amino acids: CASSRTRESTDTQYF. The DNA of the CDR3 is TGTGCCAGCAGCCGTACCAGGGAAAGCACAGATACGCAGTATTTT.

This clone was counted a few times. The CDR3 DNA reads as TGCAGCGTTGGGGGGACAGGAACTAACTATGGCTACACCTTC. Its protein is CSVGGTGTNYGYTF. This chain joins TRBV29-1 and TRBJ1-2, with 8 positions matching TRBD1. The trim removed 4 bases at V and 0 bases at J, leaving 4 bases unmatched. Germline V gene data show CDR1 as SQVTM and CDR2 as ANQGSEA. This CDR3 has 14 residues.

CDR3: CASSPRVGVSGAFF. Written as DNA, the CDR3 is TGTGCCAGCAGCCCACGAGTGGGAGTTTCCGGAGCTTTCTTT. V and J are TRBV3-1 (or the pseudogene TRBV3-2) and TRBJ1-1; D remains unclear. This CDR3 has 14 amino acids. CDR1 is LGHDT, CDR2 YNNKEL, per germline (reference sequence). V was cut by 4 bases and J by 10 bases, with 19 bases left in between.

As DNA, the CDR3 is TGTGCCAGCAGTACGTCTCGACAGGCCCTTTCTACCCCTTTTGAAGCTTTCTTT. Translating it yields CASSTSRQALSTPFEAFF. The rearrangement joins TRBV27 to TRBJ1-1, with D possibly matching TRBD1 (6 bases). Trimming pared 5 bases from V and 7 bases from J, leaving 29 bases between. CDR3 length equals 18 residues. Germline V gene lookup returns CDR1 MNHEY and CDR2 SMNVEV (reference sequence).

The rearrangement joins TRBV5-6 to TRBJ1-2; D might be TRBD1 (6 bases). Trimming shortened V by 0 bases and J by 6 bases, and 9 bases separated the two germline ends. Looked up from germline, CDR1 is SGHDT and CDR2 is YYEEEE. The CDR3 runs to 13 residues. In DNA, the CDR3 is TGTGCCAGCAGCTTGGTTTCAGGGGATGGCTACACCTTC. This encodes CASSLVSGDGYTF. The variable domain in full, with the rest retrieved from reference TRBV5-6 and TRBJ1-2, is DAGVTQSPTHLIKTRGQQVTLRCSPKSGHDTVSWYQQALGQGPQFIFQYYEEEERQRGNFPDRFSGHQFPNYSSELNVNALLLGDSALYLCASSLVSGDGYTFGSGTRLTVV.

A word on this clone: Distinct nucleotide sequences in the sample also encode this CDR3. The chain uses TRBV5-1 and TRBJ2-3, with D hard to call. Trimming removed 0 bases from V and 1 base from J, with 6 bases in between. In germline, CDR1 is SGHRS, CDR2 YFSETQ. The CDR3 is made up of 14 amino acids. The CDR3 sequence is CASSLVAGTDTQYF. The CDR3, as DNA: TGCGCCAGCAGCTTGGTGGCGGGCACAGATACGCAGTATTTT. The variable domain in full, completed from reference TRBV5-1 and TRBJ2-3, reads KAGVTQTPRYLIKTRGQQVTLSCSPISGHRSVSWYQQTPGQGLQFLFEYFSETQRNKGNFPGRFSGRQFSNSRSEMNVSTLELGDSALYLCASSLVAGTDTQYFGPGTRLTVL.

The sample holds one count of this clone. The chain combines TRBV14 with TRBJ1-1; perhaps TRBD1 as D (5 bases). The germline gives CDR1 SGHDN, CDR2 FVKESK. The CDR3 consists of 15 residues. V was cut by 3 bases and J by 3 bases, with 14 bases left in between. The DNA for the CDR3 is TGTGCCAGCAGCCAGAGACAGAATTGGGACACTGAAGCTTTCTTT. This sequence encodes CASSQRQNWDTEAFF.

DNA for the CDR3: TGTGCCAGCAGCTTAGGGGCAGGGAACCAGCCCCAGCATTTT. This codes for CASSLGAGNQPQHF. The V call is TRBV7-2, the J call TRBJ1-5; D possibly corresponds to TRBD1 (5 bases). Between the trimmed V and J ends, which lost 1 base and 7 bases, there was a span of 11 bases. The germline gives CDR1 SGHTA, CDR2 FQGNSA. The CDR3 is 14 amino acids. Drawing the rest from reference TRBV7-2 and TRBJ1-5, the complete variable domain is GAGVSQSPSNKVTEKGKDVELRCDPISGHTALYWYRQSLGQGLEFLIYFQGNSAPDKSGLPSDRFSAERTGGSVSTLTIQRTQQEDSAVYLCASSLGAGNQPQHFGDGTRLSIL.

The chain couples TRBV6-4 to TRBJ2-3; 11 bases fit TRBD1. The CDR3 covers 15 residues. V shed 6 bases and J 6 bases; nucleotides not matched to a gene: 8. Germline V CDR1 and CDR2: MRHNA, SNTAGT. The CDR3 DNA follows: TGTGCCAGCAGCCCCGGACAGGGGGCGGCGGATACGCAGTATTTT. Residues: CASSPGQGAADTQYF.

This chain joins TRBV5-1 and TRBJ1-2; 7 bases agree with TRBD1. The CDR3 loop spans 12 amino acids. Germline trimming cut 4 bases from V and 7 bases from J; bases unmatched to any gene: 4. Looked up from germline, CDR1 is SGHRS and CDR2 is YFSETQ. This CDR3 is CASSPDRRGYTF. The CDR3 DNA is TGCGCCAGCAGCCCGGACAGGCGTGGCTACACCTTC.

The CDR3 loop is CASSQYGEGTGELFF. CDR3 bases: TGCGCCAGCAGCCAATACGGGGAGGGCACCGGGGAGCTGTTTTTT. This chain links TRBV4-1 with TRBJ2-2; the match to TRBD2 covers 7 bases. The CDR3 contains 15 residues. V shed 2 bases, J shed 4 bases, and the junction held 4 bases outside the gene matches. Germline V gene sequence: CDR1 MGHRA, CDR2 YSYEKL.

The chain carries TRBV7-6 and TRBJ2-1, with 12 bases that match TRBD2. Losses at the gene ends were 2 bases for V and 7 bases for J; bases not matched to a gene: 6. The CDR3 contains 16 residues. CDR1 is SGHVS, CDR2 FNYEAQ, per germline. CDR3 in DNA: TGTGCCAGCAGCTTAATGGCGACTAGCGGGGGTAATGAGCAGTTCTTC. This sequence encodes CASSLMATSGGNEQFF.

The chain employs TRBV3-1 (or the pseudogene TRBV3-2) and TRBJ2-1, with TRBD2 identical over 8 bases. Germline V gene lookup returns CDR1 LGHDT and CDR2 YNNKEL (reference sequence). The CDR3 covers 17 residues. V dropped 4 bases and J dropped 0; count of bases not matched to a gene: 8. CDR3 bases: TGTGCCAGCAGCCCCCACGGGAGGGGATCCTCCTACAATGAGCAGTTCTTC. The encoded protein is CASSPHGRGSSYNEQFF.

This sequence joins TRBV28 and TRBJ1-2; 8 bases fit TRBD1. V dropped 5 bases and J dropped 3; count of bases not matched to a gene: 5. The CDR3 loop spans 14 amino acids. Germline V lookup: CDR1 MDHEN, CDR2 SYDVKM. The CDR3 DNA reads as TGTGCCAGCAGTGAGGACAGGGCTCACTATGGCTACACCTTC. It codes for CASSEDRAHYGYTF.

This clone was found once. The J gene is TRBJ1-6, the V gene TRBV5-1; D remains ambiguous. Per germline, CDR1 SGHRS and CDR2 YFSETQ. Trimming left V 1 base short and J 10 bases short, with 15 bases between. The length of the CDR3 is 15 residues. The CDR3 nucleotides read TGCGCCAGCAGCTTGATGCTGGGCCTCACATCACCCCTCCACTTT. Encoded protein: CASSLMLGLTSPLHF.

This sequence joins TRBV24-1 and TRBJ2-3, with 9 nucleotides matching TRBD1. Germline V lookup: CDR1 KGHDR, CDR2 SFDVKD. There are 16 residues in the CDR3. J was trimmed by 0 bases and V by 1 base; bases with no gene match: 1. CDR3 DNA sequence: TGTGCCACCAGTGATTTCGACAGGGGGAGCACAGATACGCAGTATTTT. It is translated as CATSDFDRGSTDTQYF.

This clone has only one observation. This chain joins TRBV2 and TRBJ1-1; 10 nucleotides agree with TRBD1. CDR1 SNHLY and CDR2 FYNNEI come from the germline V gene. Trimming took 3 bases from V and 2 from J; bases not matched to a gene: 6. The CDR3 runs to 16 residues. CDR3 nucleotide sequence: TGTGCCAGCAGTGAGGACAGGGGGGGCTTCAACACTGAAGCTTTCTTT. It encodes CASSEDRGGFNTEAFF. Together with reference TRBV2 and TRBJ1-1, the CDR3 gives the full variable domain: EPEVTQTPSHQVTQMGQEVILRCVPISNHLYFYWYRQILGQKVEFLVSFYNNEISEKSEIFDDQFSVERPDGSNFTLKIRSTKLEDSAMYFCASSEDRGGFNTEAFFGQGTRLTVV.

This chain connects TRBV5-1 to TRBJ1-4, with D possibly TRBD1 on 6 matching bases. Deletions cut 0 bases from V and 2 bases from J, with 14 bases between. The CDR3 extends over 17 amino acids. Germline assignment: CDR1 SGHRS and CDR2 YFSETQ. CDR3 in amino acids: CASSLGEGGRTNEKLFF. Here the CDR3 DNA reads TGCGCCAGCAGCTTGGGCGAAGGGGGTAGGACTAATGAAAAACTGTTTTTT.

This chain uses TRBV11-3 with TRBJ2-1, with 8 bases fitting TRBD2. After removal of 5 bases from V and 5 bases from J, the junction contained 8 bases not matched to a gene. Germline-derived CDR1 and CDR2 are SGHNT and YENEEA. The CDR3 has 15 residues. The CDR3: CASSPSGGADNEQFF. The CDR3 DNA is TGTGCCAGCAGCCCCTCCGGGGGGGCCGACAATGAGCAGTTCTTC.

In this sample, this clone turned up once. The chain links TRBV10-3 to TRBJ2-7; D call uncertain. The CDR3 extends over 13 amino acids. V lost 6 bases and J 3 bases, leaving 12 bases between the germline ends. CDR1 ENHRY and CDR2 SYGVKD come from the germline V gene. The CDR3 coding sequence is TGTGCCATCAGAAGAGATTTCGGCTACGAGCAGTACTTC. Amino acid sequence: CAIRRDFGYEQYF.

The chain has TRBV2 and TRBJ1-5; 10 nucleotides agree with TRBD1. The V segment lost 8 bases and the J segment 5 bases; nucleotides outside the gene matches: 3. The germline gives CDR1 SNHLY, CDR2 FYNNEI. CDR3 length equals 13 residues. In DNA form, the CDR3 reads TGTGCCAGCGGACAGGGGGTTGATCAGCCCCAGCATTTT. Its translation: CASGQGVDQPQHF.

The chain uses TRBV6-4 and TRBJ1-6; D is perhaps TRBD1 (6 bases). The CDR3 totals 15 residues. The germline V gene has CDR1 MRHNA and CDR2 SNTAGT. Trimming stripped 5 bases from V and 2 bases from J, with 10 bases between. The CDR3 DNA reads TGTGCCAGCAGTTTGTCAGGGGCCTATAATTCACCCCTCCACTTT. Translated, it gives CASSLSGAYNSPLHF.

For the CDR3, the DNA is TGTGCCAGCAGTTTATTCACAGGCATGAACACTGAAGCTTTCTTT. This translates into CASSLFTGMNTEAFF. The chain uses TRBV6-5 and TRBJ1-1; D might be TRBD1 (5 bases). Trimming pared 4 bases from V and 0 bases from J, leaving 12 bases between. The germline gives CDR1 MNHEY, CDR2 SVGAGI. This CDR3 has 15 residues.

The chain links TRBV6-6 to TRBJ2-2, with a tentative D call TRBD1 (5 bases). With 10 bases removed from V and 6 bases from J, the gap between germline ends came to 15 bases. CDR1 is MNHNY, CDR2 SVGAGI, per germline (reference sequence). This CDR3 region has 13 residues. In DNA, the CDR3 is TGTGCCACCACGGCAGGGCCATCCGGGGAGCTGTTTTTT. Amino acid sequence: CATTAGPSGELFF.

The chain couples TRBV6-1 to TRBJ2-2; no definite D call. V was clipped by 3 bases and J by 6 bases, with 8 bases between them. Germline V CDR1 and CDR2: MNHNS, SASEGT. The CDR3 contains 13 residues. CDR3 DNA: TGTGCCAGCAGTGAGCGGATGGCCGGGGAGCTGTTTTTT. This translates into CASSERMAGELFF.

The gene calls are TRBV5-1 and TRBJ1-1; a weak D match, TRBD1 (6 bases). Per the germline V gene, CDR1 is SGHRS and CDR2 is YFSETQ. Trimming stripped 4 bases from V and 0 bases from J, with 10 bases between. CDR3 size: 14 residues. The CDR3 reads CASSVQGMNTEAFF. CDR3 DNA: TGCGCCAGCAGCGTTCAGGGGATGAACACTGAAGCTTTCTTT. The variable domain in full, completed from reference TRBV5-1 and TRBJ1-1, reads KAGVTQTPRYLIKTRGQQVTLSCSPISGHRSVSWYQQTPGQGLQFLFEYFSETQRNKGNFPGRFSGRQFSNSRSEMNVSTLELGDSALYLCASSVQGMNTEAFFGQGTRLTVV.

The rearrangement links TRBV5-6 to TRBJ2-1; 7 bases are shared with TRBD2. CDR1 is SGHDT, CDR2 YYEEEE, per germline. Germline trimming cut 0 bases from V and 5 bases from J; bases unmatched to any gene: 2. CDR3 length equals 14 residues. CDR3 in DNA: TGTGCCAGCAGCTTGGCACTAGCGAACAATGAGCAGTTCTTC. It translates to CASSLALANNEQFF.

V is TRBV4-3 and J is TRBJ1-4; D perhaps matches TRBD1 (5 bases). The CDR3 contains 14 residues. The germline CDR1 and CDR2 sequences are LGHNA and YSLEER. Trimming took off 0 bases at V and 7 bases at J, with 9 bases between the two ends. The CDR3 coding sequence is TGCGCCAGCAGCCAAGATTGGGGCGGTGAAAAACTGTTTTTT. This encodes CASSQDWGGEKLFF.